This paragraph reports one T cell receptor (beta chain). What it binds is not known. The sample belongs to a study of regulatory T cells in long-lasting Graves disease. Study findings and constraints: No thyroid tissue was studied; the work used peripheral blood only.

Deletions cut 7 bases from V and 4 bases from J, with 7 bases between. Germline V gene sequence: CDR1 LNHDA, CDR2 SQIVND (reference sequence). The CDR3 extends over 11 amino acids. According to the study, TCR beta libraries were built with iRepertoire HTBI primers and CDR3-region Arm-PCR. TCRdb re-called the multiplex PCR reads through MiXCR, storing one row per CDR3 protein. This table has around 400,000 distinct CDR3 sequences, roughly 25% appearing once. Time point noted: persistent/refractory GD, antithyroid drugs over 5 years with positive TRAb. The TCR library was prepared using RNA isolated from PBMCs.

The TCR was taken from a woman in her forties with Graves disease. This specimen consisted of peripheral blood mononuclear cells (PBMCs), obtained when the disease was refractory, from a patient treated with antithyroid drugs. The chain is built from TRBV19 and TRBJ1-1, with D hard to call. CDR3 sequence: CASISLTEAFF. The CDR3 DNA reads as TGTGCCAGTATCAGTCTCACTGAAGCTTTCTTT.